The 8 T cell receptor beta chains given below trace back to one sample, sequenced in a study of blood T cell repertoires in COVID-19. Data came from immunoSEQ multiplex PCR; TCRdb stores just in-frame clones and leaves some out. Found here are 200,000 to 250,000 clones, 88% of them singletons; the top ten hold around 15%. The sequencing input was PBMCs or T cells enriched from blood (not recorded which). These receptors were taken from a woman aged 45 to 65 with acute COVID-19.

V is TRBV3-1 (or the pseudogene TRBV3-2) and J is TRBJ2-3, with TRBD2 identical over 15 bases. The CDR3 runs to 18 residues. Germline V gene sequence: CDR1 LGHDT, CDR2 YNNKEL (reference sequence). Germline trimming cut 1 base from V and 5 bases from J; bases unmatched to any gene: 7. CDR3 residues: CASSQGPGLAGGRDTQYF. CDR3 nucleotides: TGTGCCAGCAGCCAAGGGCCGGGACTAGCGGGAGGAAGAGATACGCAGTATTTT.

The rearrangement links TRBV5-1 to TRBJ1-1; a weak D match, TRBD1 (6 bases). CDR3 length equals 14 residues. The germline CDR1 and CDR2 sequences are SGHRS and YFSETQ. V lost 1 base to trimming and J lost 9 bases, with 16 bases between them. The CDR3: CASSLIGGSGKAFF. Written as DNA, the CDR3 is TGCGCCAGCAGCTTGATTGGGGGCAGTGGAAAAGCTTTCTTT.

CDR3 residues: CASSLGPPQIPSTDTQYF. CDR3 coding DNA: TGTGCCAGCAGCTTAGGGCCCCCCCAGATACCTAGCACAGATACGCAGTATTTT. The rearrangement uses TRBV7-2 and TRBJ2-3; D unclear. The CDR3 runs to 18 residues. Trimming shortened V by 1 base and J by 0 bases, and 17 bases separated the two germline ends. Germline V lookup: CDR1 SGHTA, CDR2 FQGNSA.

Only a few counts were recorded for this clone. The rearrangement links TRBV3-1 (or the pseudogene TRBV3-2) to TRBJ2-5, with a tentative D call TRBD2 (5 bases). The CDR3 has 15 amino acids. The germline CDR1 and CDR2 sequences are LGHDT and YNNKEL (reference sequence). Trimming left V 2 bases short and J 2 bases short, with 12 bases between. CDR3 sequence reads: CASSQTLGLQETQYF. The CDR3 coding sequence is TGTGCCAGCAGCCAAACTCTAGGACTTCAAGAGACCCAGTACTTC.

This chain connects TRBV20-1 to TRBJ1-5; 7 bases are a match to TRBD1. The CDR3 spans 15 residues. Trimming cost V 3 bases and J 2 bases; bases outside gene matches: 7. Looked up from germline, CDR1 is DFQATT and CDR2 is SNEGSKA (reference sequence). The CDR3 DNA reads TGCAGTGCTAGTCGGGACAGTTTGGGCAATCAGCCCCAGCATTTT. Translation gives CSASRDSLGNQPQHF.

This chain connects TRBV20-1 to TRBJ2-7; 12 bases align to TRBD2. V shed 3 bases, J shed 2 bases, and the junction held 8 bases outside the gene matches. Germline lookup yields CDR1 DFQATT and CDR2 SNEGSKA (reference sequence). This CDR3 region has 16 residues. The CDR3 sequence is CSASTPSGRVAYEQYF. The CDR3, as DNA: TGCAGTGCTAGTACGCCTAGCGGGAGGGTGGCCTACGAGCAGTACTTC.

The rearrangement joins TRBV10-1 to TRBJ1-4; 9 bases match TRBD1. The CDR3 length is 19 residues. Germline loops: CDR1 WNHNN, CDR2 SYGVQD (reference sequence). V lost 0 bases to trimming and J lost 6 bases; unmatched junction nucleotides: 14. The CDR3 protein is CASSESGGVRTGVHEKLFF. For the CDR3, the DNA is TGCGCCAGCAGTGAGTCTGGGGGGGTAAGGACAGGGGTCCATGAAAAACTGTTTTTT.

The genes are TRBV3-1 (or the pseudogene TRBV3-2) and TRBJ2-3, with 11 bases matching TRBD1. Germline V gene lookup returns CDR1 LGHDT and CDR2 YNNKEL (reference sequence). The CDR3 is 18 residues long. With V trimmed by 3 bases and J by 2 bases, 10 bases remained unmatched. The CDR3 region is CASSQGTGGGRPTDTQYF. Written as DNA, the CDR3 is TGTGCCAGCAGCCAGGGGACAGGGGGAGGAAGGCCCACAGATACGCAGTATTTT.